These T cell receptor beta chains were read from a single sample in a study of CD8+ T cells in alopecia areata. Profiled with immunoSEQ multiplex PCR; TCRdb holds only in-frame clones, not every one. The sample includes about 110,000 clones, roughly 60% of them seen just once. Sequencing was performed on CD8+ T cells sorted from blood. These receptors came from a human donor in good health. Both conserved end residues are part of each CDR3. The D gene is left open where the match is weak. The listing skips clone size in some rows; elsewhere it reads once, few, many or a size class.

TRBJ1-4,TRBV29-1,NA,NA,TGCAGCGTTCCCGACAGACTTAATGAAAAACTGTTTTTT,CSVPDRLNEKLFF
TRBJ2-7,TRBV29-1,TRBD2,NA,TGCAGCGTAAACCCGGGAGGGGGAGACGAGCAGTACTTC,CSVNPGGGDEQYF
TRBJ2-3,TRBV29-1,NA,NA,TGCAGCGTTGACCTAAACCGACAAGGGGAGCCAGATACGCAGTATTTT,CSVDLNRQGEPDTQYF
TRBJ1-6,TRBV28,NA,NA,TGTGCCAGCACTGTCCCTGACCGGAATTCACCCCTCCACTTT,CASTVPDRNSPLHF
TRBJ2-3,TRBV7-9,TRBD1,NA,TGTGCCAGCAGCCCCAGGGTGGGGGCAGGGGGCACCACAGATACGCAGTATTTT,CASSPRVGAGGTTDTQYF
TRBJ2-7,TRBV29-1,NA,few,TGCAGCGTTGAAATTTTGGGTCAGAAATCCTACGAGCAGTACTTC,CSVEILGQKSYEQYF
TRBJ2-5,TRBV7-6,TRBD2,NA,TGTGCCAGCAGCTTAGCGCTTGGGACTAGCGAACAAGAGACCCAGTACTTC,CASSLALGTSEQETQYF
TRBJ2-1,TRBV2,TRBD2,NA,TGTGCCAGCAGACTAGCGGGCTCCTACAATGAGCAGTTCTTC,CASRLAGSYNEQFF
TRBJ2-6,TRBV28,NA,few,TGTGCCAGCAGTTTATTCGGGGACTCTGGGGCCAACGTCCTGACTTTC,CASSLFGDSGANVLTF
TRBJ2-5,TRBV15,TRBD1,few,TGTGCCACCAGCACCGGGGACAGGGTCTTGGAGACCCAGTACTTC,CATSTGDRVLETQYF
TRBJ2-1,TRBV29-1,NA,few,TGCAGCGTTGACAGTGTCGGAACGGGCAATGAGCAGTTCTTC,CSVDSVGTGNEQFF
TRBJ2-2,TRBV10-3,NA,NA,TGTGCCATCAGTGACCGACAGATACTGAACACCGGGGAGCTGTTTTTT,CAISDRQILNTGELFF
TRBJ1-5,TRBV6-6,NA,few,TGTGCCAGCAGTTTGACAGGCTCTGGCAATCAGCCCCAGCATTTT,CASSLTGSGNQPQHF
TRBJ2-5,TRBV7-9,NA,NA,TGTGCCAGCAGCTTAACGGATCAAGGGTCCCAGTACTTC,CASSLTDQGSQYF
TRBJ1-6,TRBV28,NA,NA,TGTGCCAGCAGTTATATGCGGAGTAGTGGTTCACCCCTCCACTTT,CASSYMRSSGSPLHF
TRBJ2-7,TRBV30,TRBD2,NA,TGTGCCTGGGAGCGGGGGGCCTACGAGCAGTACTTC,CAWERGAYEQYF
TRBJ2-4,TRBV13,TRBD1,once,TGTGCCAGCAGCTCCACAGGGGATTTAGCCAAAAACATTCAGTACTTC,CASSSTGDLAKNIQYF
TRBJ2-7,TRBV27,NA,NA,TGTGCCAGCAGTCTCAGGGGACATACCTACGAGCAGTACTTC,CASSLRGHTYEQYF
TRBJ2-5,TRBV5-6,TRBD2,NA,TGTGCCAGCAGCCTCGGACTAGGGGCTGTCGAGACCCAGTACTTC,CASSLGLGAVETQYF
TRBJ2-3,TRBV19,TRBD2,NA,TGTGCCAGTAGTATCAGCGGGGATTACACAGATACGCAGTATTTT,CASSISGDYTDTQYF
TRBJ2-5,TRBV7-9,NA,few,TGTGCCAGCAGCTTATGGAAAGAGACCCAGTACTTC,CASSLWKETQYF
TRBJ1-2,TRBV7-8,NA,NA,TGTGCCAGCAGCTCAGGACAGCGCCTCTATGGCTACACCTTC,CASSSGQRLYGYTF
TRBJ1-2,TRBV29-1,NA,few,TGCAGCGTTCACCAGGGTTATGGCTACACCTTC,CSVHQGYGYTF
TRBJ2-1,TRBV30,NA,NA,TGTGCCTGGAGTGTCTCCATTTACAATGAGCAGTTCTTC,CAWSVSIYNEQFF
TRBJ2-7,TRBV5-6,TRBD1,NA,TGTGCCAGCAGCTCGAAAGGACAGGGATTCTACGAGCAGTACTTC,CASSSKGQGFYEQYF
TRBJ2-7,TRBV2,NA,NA,TGTGCCAGCAGTGATTTGGGACCGCTCGACCACGAGCAGTACTTC,CASSDLGPLDHEQYF